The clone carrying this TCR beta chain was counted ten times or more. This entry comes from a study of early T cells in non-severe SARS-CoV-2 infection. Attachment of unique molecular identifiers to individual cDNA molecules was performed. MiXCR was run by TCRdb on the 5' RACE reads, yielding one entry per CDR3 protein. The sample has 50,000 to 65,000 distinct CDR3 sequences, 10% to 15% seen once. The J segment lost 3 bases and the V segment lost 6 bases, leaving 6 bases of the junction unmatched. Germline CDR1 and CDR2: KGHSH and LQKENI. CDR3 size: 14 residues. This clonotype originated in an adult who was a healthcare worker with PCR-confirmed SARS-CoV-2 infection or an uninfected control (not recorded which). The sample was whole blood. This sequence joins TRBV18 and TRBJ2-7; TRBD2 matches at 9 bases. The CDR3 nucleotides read TGTGCCAGCTCCCCAGCGGGGGGACTCTACGAGCAGTACTTC. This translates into CASSPAGGLYEQYF. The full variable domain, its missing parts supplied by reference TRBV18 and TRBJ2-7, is NAGVMQNPRHLVRRRGQEARLRCSPMKGHSHVYWYRQLPEEGLKFMVYLQKENIIDESGMPKERFSAEFPKEGPSILRIQQVVRGDSAAYFCASSPAGGLYEQYFGPGTRLTVT.